This T cell receptor beta chain is drawn from a study of low-dose radiotherapy and immunotherapy resistance in tumors. Study in general: Each two-week cycle included intravenous cyclophosphamide 200 mg/m2, given one day before radiation and immunotherapy.

TRAV- and TRBV-specific primers, spanning alpha and beta chains, primed first-strand cDNA. PCR amplification of the TCRs was performed with Phusion for 20 PCR cycles, and it relied on a constant-region primer together with a V-primer adapter. Via MiXCR, TCRdb re-called the reads, giving one row per CDR3 protein. This sample has tens of thousands of distinct CDR3 sequences, with about a sixth found just once. This clonotype was seen at least ten times. From germline, CDR1 is SGHVS and CDR2 FNYEAQ. Trimming cost V 0 bases and J 4 bases; bases outside gene matches: 6. The CDR3 covers 17 residues. Specified time point: before trial treatment. Treatment of the donors consisted of nivolumab and ipilimumab (plus aspirin, low-dose cyclophosphamide and low-dose radiotherapy).

The sequence was collected from a male donor with prostate cancer. The specimen was PBMCs, collected before treatment. V gene TRBV7-6 combines with J gene TRBJ2-1; 10 bases align to TRBD2. The DNA of the CDR3 is TGTGCCAGCAGCTTAGCGGACCTAGCGGGGGCGTACAATGAGCAGTTCTTC. It specifies CASSLADLAGAYNEQFF.